The following is a TCR beta chain sequence with its context. Losses at the gene ends were 3 bases for V and 1 base for J; bases not matched to a gene: 3. CDR3 size: 16 residues. Germline values: CDR1 SGDLS, CDR2 YYNGEE. This record belongs to a study of OX40 agonist ivuxolimab in advanced cancers. Some clones are missing from TCRdb's copy, which holds only in-frame ones; the method was immunoSEQ multiplex PCR. The table includes some 37,000 clones, around 89% detected once. Sequenced material: CD4+ or CD8+ T cells sorted from blood, taken in a trial of the OX40 agonist ivuxolimab. The J gene is TRBJ2-5, the V gene TRBV9, with TRBD2 matching 13 bases. This sequence was found in an adult with an advanced solid tumor such as melanoma, head and neck, liver or kidney cancer. Here the CDR3 reads CASSAGLAGIQETQYF. In nucleotides, the CDR3 is TGTGCCAGCAGCGCGGGACTAGCGGGGATCCAAGAGACCCAGTACTTC.